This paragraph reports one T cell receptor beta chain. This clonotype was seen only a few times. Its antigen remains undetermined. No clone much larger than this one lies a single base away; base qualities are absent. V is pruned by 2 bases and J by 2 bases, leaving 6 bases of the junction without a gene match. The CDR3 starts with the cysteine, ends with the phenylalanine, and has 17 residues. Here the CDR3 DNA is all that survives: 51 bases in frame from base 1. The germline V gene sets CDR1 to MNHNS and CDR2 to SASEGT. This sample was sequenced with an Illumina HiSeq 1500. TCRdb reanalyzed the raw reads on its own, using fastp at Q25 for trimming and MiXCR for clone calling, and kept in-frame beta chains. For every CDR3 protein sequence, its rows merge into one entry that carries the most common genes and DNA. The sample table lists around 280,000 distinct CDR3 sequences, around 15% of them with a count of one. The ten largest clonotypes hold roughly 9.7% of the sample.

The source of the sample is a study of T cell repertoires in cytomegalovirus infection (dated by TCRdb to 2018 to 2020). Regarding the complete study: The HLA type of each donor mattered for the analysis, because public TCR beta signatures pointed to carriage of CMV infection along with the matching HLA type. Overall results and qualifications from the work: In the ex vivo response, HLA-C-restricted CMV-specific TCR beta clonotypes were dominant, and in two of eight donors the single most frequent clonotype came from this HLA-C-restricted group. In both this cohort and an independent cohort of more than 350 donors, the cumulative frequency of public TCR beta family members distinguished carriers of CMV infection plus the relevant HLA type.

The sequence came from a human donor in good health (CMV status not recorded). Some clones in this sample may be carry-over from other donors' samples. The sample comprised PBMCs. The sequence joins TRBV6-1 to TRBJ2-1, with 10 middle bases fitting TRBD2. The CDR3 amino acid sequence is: CASSEPSGGVTYNEQFF. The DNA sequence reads TGTGCCAGCAGTGAACCCAGCGGGGGGGTAACCTACAATGAGCAGTTCTTC.